One and the same sample provided the 11 T cell receptor beta chains below, sequenced in a study of blood T cell repertoires in COVID-19. Sequencing used immunoSEQ multiplex PCR; TCRdb keeps in-frame clones, though not all of them. Of 650,000 to 800,000 clones in the sample, approximately 90% were seen once. Material for sequencing was peripheral blood. The receptors derive from a woman aged 18-30 years with acute or convalescent COVID-19.

The chain combines TRBV2 with TRBJ1-1, with D unresolved. The ends were cut back, 3 bases at V and 13 bases at J, with 12 bases in the middle. The CDR3 is 11 amino acids. Germline loops: CDR1 SNHLY, CDR2 FYNNEI. CDR3 sequence reads: CASSDALGVFF. The CDR3, as DNA: TGTGCCAGCAGTGATGCCCTTGGAGTTTTCTTT.

The chain employs TRBV7-2 and TRBJ1-2; D is possibly TRBD1 (5 bases). CDR3 size: 15 residues. The germline gives CDR1 SGHTA, CDR2 FQGNSA. Trimming removed 4 bases at V and 0 bases at J, with 12 bases between. The CDR3 protein is CASSSTGESNYGYTF. In DNA, the CDR3 is TGTGCCAGCAGCTCTACAGGCGAATCTAACTATGGCTACACCTTC.

The chain employs TRBV6-4 and TRBJ1-6, with no clear D. CDR3 length: 13 residues. Per the germline V gene, CDR1 is MRHNA and CDR2 is SNTAGT. V shed 4 bases and J shed 10 bases, with 11 bases lying between them. CDR3 residues: CASSAGFGSPLHF. The CDR3 DNA reads TGTGCCAGCAGTGCCGGGTTTGGATCACCCCTCCACTTT.

The rearrangement links TRBV7-3 to TRBJ2-1, with a weak D call TRBD2 (6 bases). V shed 5 bases and J shed 7 bases, with 21 bases lying between them. The CDR3 length is 16 residues. CDR1 SGHTA and CDR2 FQGTGA come from the germline V gene. This CDR3 reads CASSPQSRLVGNEQFF. CDR3 nucleotides: TGTGCCAGCAGCCCACAAAGTCGACTAGTAGGGAATGAGCAGTTCTTC.

This chain uses TRBV5-8 with TRBJ2-7; tentatively, D is TRBD2 (6 bases). Between the trimmed V and J ends, which lost 0 bases and 4 bases, there was a span of 26 bases. The germline V gene encodes CDR1 SGHTS and CDR2 YDEGEE. The CDR3 is 19 amino acids. CDR3 sequence reads: CASSLVLDYKPGYYYEQYF. The CDR3 DNA follows: TGTGCCAGCAGCTTGGTCCTGGACTACAAACCTGGGTACTATTACGAGCAGTACTTC.

This clone has only one observation. The chain has TRBV7-6 and TRBJ2-7, with D possibly matching TRBD2 (7 bases). The CDR3 covers 16 residues. In germline, CDR1 is SGHVS, CDR2 FNYEAQ. V was cut by 1 base and J by 0 bases, with 13 bases left in between. CDR3 protein: CASSLEGGLLSYEQYF. The CDR3, as DNA: TGTGCCAGCAGCTTAGAGGGGGGGCTACTCTCCTACGAGCAGTACTTC.

This sequence joins TRBV11-3 and TRBJ1-1; D remains unclear. The CDR3 totals 12 residues. Germline lookup yields CDR1 SGHNT and CDR2 YENEEA. Trimming pared 3 bases from V and 0 bases from J, leaving 2 bases between. The CDR3, as DNA: TGTGCCAGCAGCTTCATGAACACTGAAGCTTTCTTT. This encodes CASSFMNTEAFF.

The chain is built from TRBV7-2 and TRBJ2-1; 8 bases map to TRBD2. Germline lookup yields CDR1 SGHTA and CDR2 FQGNSA. Trimming took 5 bases from V and 9 from J; bases not matched to a gene: 9. This CDR3 spans 14 amino acids. DNA of the CDR3: TGTGCCAGCAGCAATCTAGCGGGCGGGGGTGAGCAGTTCTTC. Protein product: CASSNLAGGGEQFF.

This clone was detected a few times. The V gene is TRBV20-1, the J gene TRBJ1-2; D is ambiguous. CDR3 size: 8 residues. Germline V gene data show CDR1 as DFQATT and CDR2 as SNEGSKA (reference sequence). The CDR3 region has the DNA TGCACCGCGGGTGGCTACACCTTC. Its translation is CTAGGYTF.

The V call is TRBV4-2, the J call TRBJ1-2; a possible D gene is TRBD1 (5 bases). Germline V gene lookup returns CDR1 LGHNA and CDR2 YNFKEQ. This CDR3 has 13 residues. The germline V and J ends were trimmed by 3 bases and 6 bases, with 11 bases remaining between them. The CDR3 protein is CASSQGGSDGYTF. The CDR3 DNA follows: TGTGCCAGCAGCCAGGGGGGGTCGGATGGCTACACCTTC.

This rearrangement joins TRBV15 to TRBJ1-4; D uncertain. CDR1 and CDR2 (germline): LNHNV, YYDKDF (reference sequence). The CDR3 totals 17 residues. Trimming took 2 bases from V and 0 from J, leaving 13 bases between them. CDR3 protein: CATSRSSRGSTNEKLFF. In nucleotides, the CDR3 is TGTGCCACCAGCAGATCCTCGCGAGGGTCAACTAATGAAAAACTGTTTTTT.